This T cell receptor beta chain was recorded in a study of OX40 agonist ivuxolimab in advanced cancers. Only in-frame clones appear in the TCRdb table, and some are missing; sequencing was by immunoSEQ multiplex PCR. The table records some 84,000 clones, 89% of them present only once. The clonotype was recovered from an adult with an advanced solid tumor such as melanoma, head and neck, liver or kidney cancer. The sequencing here drew on CD4+ or CD8+ T cells sorted from blood, taken in a trial of the OX40 agonist ivuxolimab.

CDR3 region: CASTLRQGGLSGEQYF. CDR3 DNA sequence: TGTGCCAGCACCCTCAGACAGGGCGGTCTGTCGGGCGAGCAGTACTTC. The chain couples TRBV6-6 to TRBJ2-7; 7 nucleotides line up with TRBD1. CDR1 is MNHNY and CDR2 is SVGAGI in the germline V gene (reference sequence). CDR3 size: 16 residues. J lost 6 bases, V lost 7 bases, and 18 bases had no gene match.